Below, 2 T cell receptor beta chains from the same sample are listed, as sequenced in a study of Graves' ophthalmopathy and Graves' hyperthyroidism. The TCR beta CDR3 regions underwent amplification from RNA transcripts. An opening RT-PCR round employed HTBI primers and preceded a second-round multiplex PCR. TCRdb processed the multiplex PCR reads anew with MiXCR; each CDR3 protein has one entry. The repertoire holds 650,000 to 800,000 distinct CDR3 sequences, with just over 40% as singletons. What was sequenced was peripheral blood. The receptors derive from an adult man with Graves' ophthalmopathy.

This clonotype was observed at least ten times. J is TRBJ2-7 and V is TRBV19; 7 bases fit TRBD1. The CDR3 has 14 amino acids. Germline V gene sequence: CDR1 LNHDA, CDR2 SQIVND (reference sequence). Germline trimming cut 3 bases from V and 2 bases from J; bases unmatched to any gene: 4. The CDR3 nucleotides read TGTGCCAGTAGTATTACGACAGGGACCTACGAGCAGTACTTC. Its translation: CASSITTGTYEQYF. Filled out from reference TRBV19 and TRBJ2-7, the complete variable domain reads DGGITQSPKYLFRKEGQNVTLSCEQNLNHDAMYWYRQDPGQGLRLIYYSQIVNDFQKGDIAEGYSVSREKKESFPLTVTSAQKNPTAFYLCASSITTGTYEQYFGPGTRLTVT.

The chain is built from TRBV7-9 and TRBJ1-4, with 8 bases fitting TRBD1. V trimming: 5 bases; J trimming: 8 bases; junction bases outside the gene matches: 13. Germline loops: CDR1 SEHNR, CDR2 FQNEAQ (reference sequence). The CDR3 extends over 16 amino acids. The CDR3: CASSGVGTGVGEKLFF. In DNA form, the CDR3 reads TGTGCCAGCAGCGGAGTGGGGACAGGTGTCGGCGAAAAACTGTTTTTT.